This T cell receptor beta chain appears in the sequencing data of a study of cytomegalovirus exposure and HLA in healthy donors (dated by TCRdb to about 2017). A note on the overall study: In an earlier analysis of several hundred of the donors, about 270 Gb of sequence data and 117 million unique TCR beta sequences from some 170 million T cells were reported. Donor age, sex, ethnicity and CMV serostatus were compiled together with the repertoire data. A later analysis re-examined previously published TCR beta repertoires from roughly 720 donors and added high-resolution HLA genotyping to investigate patterns of TCR occurrence. Besides the first cohort of approximately 670 subjects, a separate validation cohort made up of roughly 120 different subjects was used. The later analysis used no new phenotypic data to find candidate immune exposures, relying instead on TCR beta sequences and their occurrence across donors. The study combined high-throughput TCR immunosequencing, statistical association of individual TCRs with disease status, and machine learning to predict cytomegalovirus infection status. An earlier analysis of 587 of the donors applied high-throughput TCR beta sequencing to assess whether each TCR beta V gene segment acted as functional or pseudogenic. The aim of the study was to test whether cataloging public T cell receptors could identify signatures of past pathogen exposure. A later genetic analysis used genome-wide SNP genotypes for about three fifths of the 666 donors, treating that subset as a discovery cohort. Four or five DR-DQ haplotypes were handled as single units for association and clustering because linkage in the cohort was strong. An early release that covered fewer than 750 HLA-typed donors contained approximately 320 gigabases of sequencing data and around 85 million unique TCR sequences. Using immunosequencing, the study profiled T cell repertoires from about 620 subjects and related those repertoires to cytomegalovirus serostatus. Among some 400 genotyped donors of the cohort, an average of approximately 240,000 unique TCR beta nucleotide sequences was sequenced per donor, of which 15% to 20% were non-productive. HLA typing covered class I and class II loci at four-digit resolution. Every discovery cohort repertoire had been produced on one sequencing platform. Typing coverage differed by locus: A, B, C, DRB1 and DQB1 were typed in roughly 620-640 donors, DQA1 in about 550, DPA1 in around 580, and DPB1 in 400 to 490. Of the roughly 400 genotyped donors, approximately 82% fell in the genetic ancestry cluster associated with self-reported Caucasian donors.

V is cut by 1 base and J by 4 bases, and the space between the germline ends is 16 bases. CDR1 SGHDN and CDR2 FVKESK are derived from the germline V gene. Inclusive of the bounding cysteine and phenylalanine, the CDR3 is 16 residues long. Only CDR3 DNA remains: 48 bases, in frame from the first base. Worth noting for this clone: Its antigen remains unidentified. Base qualities are missing; no much larger clone stands one base away.

Broad study findings and their caveats: The classifier was reported to diagnose cytomegalovirus status with high specificity and sensitivity in both the original and validation cohorts. An earlier analysis of approximately 590 of the donors showed that most TCR beta V segments appeared in productive rearrangements either about 87% or about 30% of the time, which broadly matched IMGT annotations. Because counts were too low, about 18 rarely observed V segments, including chromosome 9 orphons, were left out of the earlier analysis of about 500 of the donors. In the study, 150 to 200 TCR beta chains were listed as associated with cytomegalovirus. Some IMGT-functional V segments, including TRBV6-2 and TRBV6-3, could not be told apart with the 87-base-pair reads, so those segments were excluded. A later analysis found that TCR association rates varied across HLA loci, with DRB1 alleles showing the most associated TCRs and HLA-C alleles the fewest. Compared with the 666-donor mean, donors in an Asian-associated ancestry cluster had fewer N-insertions in productive TCRs, according to a later genetic analysis. In vitro tests confirmed that a few of the cytomegalovirus-associated TCR beta chains recognize cytomegalovirus antigens. In a later analysis, HLA-associated TCR beta chains were found to be more clonally expanded and to have lower generation probabilities than equally common non-associated chains. A group of highly shared sequence variants was considered likely to be a technical artifact of the sequencing pipeline. A further reported finding was that TCR beta sequences accurately predicted the HLA-A and HLA-B alleles for most subjects in the first cohort. A later analysis reported that several top co-occurrence clusters appeared linked to parvovirus B19, influenza, CMV and Epstein-Barr virus. Sequencing depth was assumed to be roughly uniform across donors in the presence/absence analyses, though that assumption may not hold. For the cohort, immune exposure information was limited to CMV serostatus. Correlated functional status among segregating V segments might be attributable to linkage disequilibrium, but an unknown experimental factor could not be ruled out. V-gene and J-gene trimming of TCR beta chains was associated with a missense DCLRE1C variant in a later genetic analysis, and the association was replicated in an independent cohort. According to the authors, the approach could potentially be generalized to other disease states and immunological phenotypes. When HLA alleles, especially DR and DQ, strongly co-occurred, attributing TCR associations to individual alleles was difficult. Because HLA typing was missing for some donors at each locus, association tests included only the typed subset. Most TCR sequences were seen in very few donors, while some public TCRs were found in many individuals. In a later analysis, most CMV-associated TCR beta chains were found to appear HLA-restricted, with HLA associations seemingly driven largely by CMV exposure. In a later analysis, over 15,000 TCR beta sequences were associated with specific HLA alleles at a false discovery rate of 0.05. This cohort had only TCR beta chains sequenced, and the lack of alpha or paired-chain data limited which features could be detected.

The library was made by the immunoSEQ multiplex PCR assay. For the multiplex PCR, a mixture combining 60 forward primers for TCR Vbeta segments and 13 reverse primers for TCR Jbeta segments was used. The CDR3 region of rearranged TCR beta genes was amplified from genomic DNA by a multiplex PCR assay. The Illumina HiSeq System was used to sequence the amplified TCR beta libraries as 87-base-pair reads. In the source study's methods: A later analysis tallied 70 million to 100 million unique TCR beta chains across the 666 repertoires, and about 10 million of those chains were shared by two or more donors. Raw reads were error-corrected and collapsed into unique sequences by a nearest-neighbor algorithm in which closely related sequences were merged to remove PCR and sequencing errors. V, D and J gene segments were assigned by aligning CDR3 sequences to IMGT reference sequences. For a sequence to be retained, at least a six-nucleotide match to both a V gene segment and a J gene segment was required. Rearrangements were called productive when the CDR3 lacked stop codons and stayed in frame with V and J; all others were non-productive. CDR3 was defined according to IMGT convention as the region running from the second conserved V-encoded cysteine to the conserved J-encoded phenylalanine. The earlier analysis of fewer than 700 of the donors excluded sequences that lacked an unambiguous match to a single V gene segment. An earlier analysis of a few hundred of the donors called V segments functional above 56.7% productive rearrangements and segregating when the between-donor standard deviation exceeded 5%. A statistical classification framework was built for diagnosing cytomegalovirus status from the catalog of TCR beta chain sequences. V and J gene assignment, in a later analysis, came from comparing TCR nucleotide sequences with IMGT/GENE-DB human TR gene sequences. A later analysis assigned CDR3 sequences and most-parsimonious VDJ recombination scenarios with the TCRdist pipeline. In a later analysis, each TCR beta chain was defined by its CDR3 amino acid sequence together with its V-gene family, and reads lacking a unique V-gene family were excluded. A later analysis removed 550 to 700 highly shared, low-generation-probability nucleotide sequences to deal with suspected cross-contamination and a sequencing artifact. A later analysis calculated a clonal expansion index for each public chain from normalized within-repertoire ranks of inferred template counts. In a later analysis, generation probabilities were computed using a VDJ recombination model fitted to out-of-frame rearrangements, and the results were checked against IGoR. Hypergeometric tests were used in a later analysis to score TCR-TCR, TCR-HLA and TCR-CMV co-occurrence, with a repertoire-size bias correction applied to the TCR pairs. To estimate false discovery rates, a later analysis permuted the HLA or CMV assignments 20 times. In a later analysis, co-occurring TCRs were grouped using DBSCAN, with TCRdist sequence similarity added in when clustering inside HLA-allele-positive subsets. For co-occurrence clustering, repertoires with fewer than 30,000 or more than 120,000 public chains were excluded, along with 5 or 6 repertoires with anomalous nucleotide sharing. The immuneACCESS repertoire file appears here via TCRdb, limited to in-frame rearrangements. These files lack a portion of the clones; in checked studies, under half of the deficit traces to unresolved V genes, and the cause of the others is not known. That table is the source of V, J and clone size, and D and trimming were worked out from the DNA. Counted in this sample were fewer than 200,000 clones; 80% to 85% of them appeared once. In total, the top ten clones hold about 2% of the sample.

The cohort was made up of roughly 670 healthy bone marrow donors. At the time of sampling, all cohort members were nominally healthy, though unrecorded immune exposures were likely present. CMV serostatus was positive for more than 250 and negative for about half of the roughly 670 cohort members, and was not recorded for this donor. Every donor gave a peripheral blood sample, and the peripheral blood mononuclear cells from that sample were used for TCR beta sequencing. Genomic DNA extraction from the blood cell samples was performed with the Qiagen DNeasy Blood Extraction Kit. The source is a human donor in good health. The V and J segments used are TRBV14 and TRBJ1-1; the D gene cannot be resolved reliably. Sequenced: PBMCs. The CDR3 protein sequence reads: CASSQAGYKRGTEAFF. The DNA sequence is as follows: TGTGCCAGCAGCCAAGCCGGGTACAAACGGGGCACTGAAGCTTTCTTT.